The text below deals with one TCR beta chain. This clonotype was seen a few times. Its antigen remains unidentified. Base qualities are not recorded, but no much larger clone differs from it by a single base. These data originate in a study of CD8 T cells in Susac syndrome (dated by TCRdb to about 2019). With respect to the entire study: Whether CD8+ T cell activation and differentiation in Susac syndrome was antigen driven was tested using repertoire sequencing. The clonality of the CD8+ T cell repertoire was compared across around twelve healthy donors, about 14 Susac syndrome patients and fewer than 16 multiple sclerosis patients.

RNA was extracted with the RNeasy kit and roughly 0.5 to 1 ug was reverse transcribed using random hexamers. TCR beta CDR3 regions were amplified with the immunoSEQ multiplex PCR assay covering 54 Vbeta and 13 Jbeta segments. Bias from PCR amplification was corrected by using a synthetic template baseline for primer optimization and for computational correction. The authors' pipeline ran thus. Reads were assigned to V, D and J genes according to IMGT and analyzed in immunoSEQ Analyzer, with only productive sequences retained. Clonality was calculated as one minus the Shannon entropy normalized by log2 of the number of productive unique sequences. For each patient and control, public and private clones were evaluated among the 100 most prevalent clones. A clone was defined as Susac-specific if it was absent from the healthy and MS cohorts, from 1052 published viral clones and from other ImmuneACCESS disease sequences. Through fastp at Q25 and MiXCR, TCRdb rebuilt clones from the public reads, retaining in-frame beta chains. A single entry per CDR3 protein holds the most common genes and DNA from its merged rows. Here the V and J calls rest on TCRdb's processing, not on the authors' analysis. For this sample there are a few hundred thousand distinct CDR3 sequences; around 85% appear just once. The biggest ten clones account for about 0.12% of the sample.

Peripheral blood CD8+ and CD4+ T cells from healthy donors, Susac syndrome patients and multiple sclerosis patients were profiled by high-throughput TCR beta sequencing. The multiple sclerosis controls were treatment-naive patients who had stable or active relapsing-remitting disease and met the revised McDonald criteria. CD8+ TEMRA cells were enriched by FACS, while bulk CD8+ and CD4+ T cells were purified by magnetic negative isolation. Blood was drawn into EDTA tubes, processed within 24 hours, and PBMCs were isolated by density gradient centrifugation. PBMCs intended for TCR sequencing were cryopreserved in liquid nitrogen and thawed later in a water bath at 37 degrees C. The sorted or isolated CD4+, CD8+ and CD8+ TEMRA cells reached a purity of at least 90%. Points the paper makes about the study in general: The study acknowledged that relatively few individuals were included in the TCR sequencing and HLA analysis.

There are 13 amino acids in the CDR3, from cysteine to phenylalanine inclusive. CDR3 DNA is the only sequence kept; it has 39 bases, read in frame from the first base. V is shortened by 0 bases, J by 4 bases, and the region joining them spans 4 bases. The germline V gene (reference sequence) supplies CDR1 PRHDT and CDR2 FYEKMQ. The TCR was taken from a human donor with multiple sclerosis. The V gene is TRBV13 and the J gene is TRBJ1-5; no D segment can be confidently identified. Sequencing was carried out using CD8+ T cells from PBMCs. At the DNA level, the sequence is TGTGCCAGCAGCTTAGGCTGGAATCAGCCCCAGCATTTT. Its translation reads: CASSLGWNQPQHF.